One sample yielded the 14 T cell receptor beta chains listed below, sequenced in a study of CD8 T cells in ankylosing spondylitis. TCRdb re-called the 5' RACE reads with MiXCR, one entry per CDR3 protein. Of about 220,000 distinct CDR3 sequences listed, roughly a tenth are singletons. The sample comprised blood, either unsorted or a sorted T cell fraction (not recorded which). Receptors originate from a male donor with ankylosing spondylitis or in good health (not recorded which).

This clonotype was counted ten times or more. The CDR3 sequence: CASSSDPGYNEQFF. The CDR3 DNA is TGTGCCAGCAGCTCAGACCCGGGGTACAATGAGCAGTTCTTC. The J gene is TRBJ2-1, the V gene TRBV7-2, with D possibly being TRBD2 (5 bases). Deletions cut 4 bases from V and 4 bases from J, with 11 bases between. The CDR3 has 14 residues. From germline, CDR1 is SGHTA and CDR2 FQGNSA.

This clonotype was seen many times. The chain employs TRBV5-5 and TRBJ1-1; unclear D gene. V dropped 3 bases and J dropped 9 bases, with 12 bases sitting between them. Germline V gene lookup returns CDR1 SGHKS and CDR2 YYEKEE (reference sequence). The CDR3 sequence is 12 residues long. The CDR3 sequence is CASSYDLEKAFF. As DNA, the CDR3 is TGTGCCAGCAGCTATGACTTAGAGAAAGCTTTCTTT.

The table lists this clonotype with many counts. The rearrangement joins TRBV28 to TRBJ1-1, with D possibly matching TRBD1 (6 bases). Trimming removed 2 bases at V and 1 base at J, with 11 bases between. From germline, CDR1 is MDHEN and CDR2 SYDVKM. CDR3 length equals 15 residues. The CDR3 sequence: CASSLGLGGNTEAFF. DNA of the CDR3: TGTGCCAGCAGTTTAGGGCTAGGGGGGAACACTGAAGCTTTCTTT.

This clonotype was detected ten times or more. The J gene is TRBJ1-1, the V gene TRBV5-1; TRBD1 might be the D (5 bases). The CDR3 contains 13 residues. V lost 3 bases and J 3 bases, leaving 9 bases between the germline ends. CDR1 is SGHRS and CDR2 is YFSETQ in the germline V gene. CDR3 protein: CASSWGGHTEAFF. Here the CDR3 DNA reads TGCGCCAGCAGCTGGGGGGGACACACTGAAGCTTTCTTT. The full variable domain, its missing parts supplied by reference TRBV5-1 and TRBJ1-1, is KAGVTQTPRYLIKTRGQQVTLSCSPISGHRSVSWYQQTPGQGLQFLFEYFSETQRNKGNFPGRFSGRQFSNSRSEMNVSTLELGDSALYLCASSWGGHTEAFFGQGTRLTVV.

This clonotype has more than one count but fewer than ten. The chain links TRBV12-3 or TRBV12-4 to TRBJ1-2; D unresolved. CDR3 size: 13 residues. The V end lost 6 bases, the J end lost 8 bases, and 16 bases lay between the germline ends. CDR3 residues: CASSTDGREGYTF. Here the CDR3 DNA reads TGTGCCAGCAGCACGGACGGGCGGGAAGGCTACACCTTC.

This chain uses TRBV9 with TRBJ1-1, with no clear D. The CDR3 is 15 residues long. Trimming left V 4 bases short and J 4 bases short, with 17 bases between. Germline CDR1 reads SGDLS; CDR2 reads YYNGEE. In DNA form, the CDR3 reads TGTGCCAGCAGCTCCTACCAGTCGGCGACCACTGAAGCTTTCTTT. Protein: CASSSYQSATTEAFF.

This clonotype was seen only a few times. The chain has TRBV7-3 and TRBJ2-2; unclear D gene. This CDR3 has 15 amino acids. Trimming left V 7 bases short and J 8 bases short, with 20 bases between. The germline V gene encodes CDR1 SGHTA and CDR2 FQGTGA. The chain's CDR3 is CASTLDPSPRGELFF. The CDR3 bases are TGTGCCAGCACTCTAGATCCGTCCCCAAGGGGGGAGCTGTTTTTT.

Note on this clonotype: This may arise from a read error, as a much more abundant clone is one base away. The CDR3 protein is CASSQVDGNTIHF. CDR3 nucleotide sequence: TGTGCCAGCAGCCAGGTGGATGGAAACACCATACATTTT. The genes are TRBV3-1 and TRBJ1-3, with no clear D. CDR3 length: 13 amino acids. In germline, CDR1 is LGHDT, CDR2 YNNKEL (reference sequence).

The table lists this clonotype with many counts. The chain's CDR3 is CASSSPGYNEQFF. The CDR3 bases are TGCGCCAGCAGCTCCCCGGGATACAATGAGCAGTTCTTC. The chain combines TRBV5-1 with TRBJ2-1; possible D gene TRBD2, 5 bases. Trimming stripped 3 bases from V and 4 bases from J, with 8 bases between. Germline values: CDR1 SGHRS, CDR2 YFSETQ. The CDR3 runs to 13 residues.

This clonotype was seen repeatedly, ten times or more. CDR3 residues: CASSFSGGSTDTQYF. The CDR3 DNA reads as TGTGCCAGCAGTTTTTCGGGGGGAAGCACAGATACGCAGTATTTT. J is TRBJ2-3 and V is TRBV27, with TRBD2 identical over 7 bases. Germline CDR1 MNHEY, CDR2 SMNVEV (reference sequence). Trimming removed 3 bases from V and 0 bases from J; junction bases left unmatched: 3. The CDR3 is 15 residues long.

This clonotype has just a few counts. The genes are TRBV20-1 and TRBJ2-1; 13 bases align to TRBD2. Germline V gives CDR1 DFQATT, CDR2 SNEGSKA (reference sequence). The V and J ends lost 2 bases and 5 bases, in that order; junction bases with no gene match: 21. The CDR3 loop spans 21 amino acids. Here the CDR3 DNA reads TGCAGTGCTAGACTTCCTCTAACTAGCGGGGGGGCTTCCGTGTTGGACAATGAGCAGTTCTTC. It encodes CSARLPLTSGGASVLDNEQFF.

This clonotype was counted a few times. The chain combines TRBV9 with TRBJ2-7; 8 nucleotides agree with TRBD1. Trimming at V came to 0 bases and at J to 3 bases, leaving 5 bases not matched to a gene. This CDR3 has 15 residues. In germline, CDR1 is SGDLS, CDR2 YYNGEE. The DNA for the CDR3 is TGTGCCAGCAGCGTAGGCAGGGGGCGGGTCTACGAGCAGTACTTC. Amino acids: CASSVGRGRVYEQYF. Drawing the rest from reference TRBV9 and TRBJ2-7, the complete variable domain is DSGVTQTPKHLITATGQRVTLRCSPRSGDLSVYWYQQSLDQGLQFLIQYYNGEERAKGNILERFSAQQFPDLHSELNLSSLELGDSALYFCASSVGRGRVYEQYFGPGTRLTVT.

This clonotype has a handful of counts. The chain employs TRBV9 and TRBJ2-3; D is uncertain. Germline CDR1 is SGDLS and CDR2 is YYNGEE. V was trimmed by 1 base and J by 0 bases, leaving 6 bases between them. CDR3 length: 14 amino acids. The CDR3 sequence: CASSVTTSTDTQYF. CDR3 in DNA: TGTGCCAGCAGCGTAACTACTAGCACAGATACGCAGTATTTT.

This clonotype was observed at least ten times. The rearrangement uses TRBV7-2 and TRBJ2-3; the match to TRBD2 covers 11 bases. This CDR3 has 15 residues. The V gene's germline CDR1 is SGHTA and CDR2 FQGNSA. With 3 bases clipped from V and 9 bases from J, the junction kept 8 bases outside the gene matches. The CDR3: CASSFLTSGGSTQYF. CDR3 bases: TGTGCCAGCAGCTTCCTCACTAGCGGGGGATCGACGCAGTATTTT.